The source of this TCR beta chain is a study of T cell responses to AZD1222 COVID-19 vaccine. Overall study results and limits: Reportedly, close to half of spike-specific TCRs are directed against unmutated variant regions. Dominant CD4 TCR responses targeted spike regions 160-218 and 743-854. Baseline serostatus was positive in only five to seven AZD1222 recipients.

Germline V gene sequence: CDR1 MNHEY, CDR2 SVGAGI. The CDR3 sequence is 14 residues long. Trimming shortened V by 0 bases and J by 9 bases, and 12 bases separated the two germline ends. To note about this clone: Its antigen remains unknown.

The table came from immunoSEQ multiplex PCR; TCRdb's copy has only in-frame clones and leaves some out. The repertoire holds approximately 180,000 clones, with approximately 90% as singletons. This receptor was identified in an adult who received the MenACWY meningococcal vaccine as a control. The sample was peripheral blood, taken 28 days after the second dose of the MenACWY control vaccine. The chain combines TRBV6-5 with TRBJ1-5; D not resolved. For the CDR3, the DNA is TGTGCCAGCAGTTACTCGGCACCTGGATGGCCCCAGCATTTT. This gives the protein CASSYSAPGWPQHF.